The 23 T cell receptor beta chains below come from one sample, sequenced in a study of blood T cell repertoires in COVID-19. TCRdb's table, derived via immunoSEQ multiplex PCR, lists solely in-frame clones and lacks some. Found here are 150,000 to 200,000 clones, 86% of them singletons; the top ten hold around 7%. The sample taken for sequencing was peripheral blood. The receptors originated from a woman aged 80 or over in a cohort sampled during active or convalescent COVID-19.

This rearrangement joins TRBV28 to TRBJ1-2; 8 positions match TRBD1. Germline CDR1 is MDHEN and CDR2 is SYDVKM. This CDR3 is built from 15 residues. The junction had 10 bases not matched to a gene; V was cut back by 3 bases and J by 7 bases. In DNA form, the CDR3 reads TGTGCCAGCAGTTTTGGGGTACAGGGGGAAGGTGGCTACACCTTC. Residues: CASSFGVQGEGGYTF.

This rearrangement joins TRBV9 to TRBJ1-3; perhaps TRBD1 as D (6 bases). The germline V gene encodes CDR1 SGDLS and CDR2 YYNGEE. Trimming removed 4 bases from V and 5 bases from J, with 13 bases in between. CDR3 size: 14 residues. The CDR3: CASSLSDRRNTIYF. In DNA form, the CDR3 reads TGTGCCAGCAGCCTCTCGGACAGACGAAACACCATATATTTT.

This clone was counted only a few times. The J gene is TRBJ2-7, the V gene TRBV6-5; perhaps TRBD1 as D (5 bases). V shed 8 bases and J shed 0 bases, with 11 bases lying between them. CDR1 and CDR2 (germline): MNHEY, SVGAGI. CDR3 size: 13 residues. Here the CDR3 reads CASFPTDSYEQYF. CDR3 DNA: TGTGCCAGCTTTCCGACAGACTCCTACGAGCAGTACTTC.

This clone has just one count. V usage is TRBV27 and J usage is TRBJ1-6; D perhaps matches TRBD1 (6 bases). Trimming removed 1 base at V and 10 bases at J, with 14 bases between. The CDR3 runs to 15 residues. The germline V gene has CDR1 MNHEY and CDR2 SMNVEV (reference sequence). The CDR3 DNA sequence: TGTGCCAGCAGTTTATTTCCCAGGGGAGACTCACCCCTCCACTTT. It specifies CASSLFPRGDSPLHF.

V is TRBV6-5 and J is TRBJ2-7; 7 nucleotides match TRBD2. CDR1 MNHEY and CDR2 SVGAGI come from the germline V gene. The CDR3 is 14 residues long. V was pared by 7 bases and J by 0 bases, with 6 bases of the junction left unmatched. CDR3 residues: CASKQLASSYEQYV. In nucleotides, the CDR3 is TGTGCCAGCAAACAACTAGCGAGCTCCTACGAGCAGTACGTC.

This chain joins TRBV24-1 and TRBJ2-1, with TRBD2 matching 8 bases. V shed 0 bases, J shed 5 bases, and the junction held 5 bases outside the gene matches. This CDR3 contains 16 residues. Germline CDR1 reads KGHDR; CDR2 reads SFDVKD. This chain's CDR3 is CATSDLRLAGNNEQFF. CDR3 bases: TGTGCCACCAGTGATTTGCGGCTAGCGGGCAACAATGAGCAGTTCTTC.

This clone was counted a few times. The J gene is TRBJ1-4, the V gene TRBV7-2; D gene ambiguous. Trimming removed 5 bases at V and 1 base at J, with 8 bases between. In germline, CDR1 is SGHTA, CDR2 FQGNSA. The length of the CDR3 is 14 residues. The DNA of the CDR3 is TGTGCCAGCAGCAGAGCAGGAACTAATGAAAAACTGTTTTTT. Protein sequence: CASSRAGTNEKLFF.

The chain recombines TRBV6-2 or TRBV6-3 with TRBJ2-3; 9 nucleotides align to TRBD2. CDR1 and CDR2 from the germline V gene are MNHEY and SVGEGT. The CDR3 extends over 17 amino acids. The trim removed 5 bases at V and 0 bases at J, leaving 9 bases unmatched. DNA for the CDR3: TGTGCCAGCAGTCTCCTTAGCGGGGGCTCTAGCACAGATACGCAGTATTTT. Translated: CASSLLSGGSSTDTQYF.

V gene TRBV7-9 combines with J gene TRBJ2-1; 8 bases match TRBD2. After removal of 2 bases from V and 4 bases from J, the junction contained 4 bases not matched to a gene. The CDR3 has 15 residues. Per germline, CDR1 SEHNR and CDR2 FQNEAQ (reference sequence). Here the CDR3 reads CASSLLAGGYNEQFF. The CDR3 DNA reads TGTGCCAGCAGCTTACTCGCGGGAGGTTACAATGAGCAGTTCTTC.

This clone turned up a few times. The CDR3 here is CATREHYDTEAFF. CDR3 bases: TGTGCCACCCGCGAGCATTATGACACTGAAGCTTTCTTT. The chain joins TRBV24-1 to TRBJ1-1; D is unclear. Trimming took 9 bases from V and 3 from J, leaving 13 bases between them. CDR1 is KGHDR and CDR2 is SFDVKD in the germline V gene. The CDR3 runs to 13 residues.

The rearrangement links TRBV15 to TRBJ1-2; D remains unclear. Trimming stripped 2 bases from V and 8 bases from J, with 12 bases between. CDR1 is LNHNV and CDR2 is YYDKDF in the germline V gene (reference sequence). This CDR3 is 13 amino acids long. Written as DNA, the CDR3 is TGTGCCACCAGCAGAACCCGGGAAGGCGGCTACACCTTC. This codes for CATSRTREGGYTF.

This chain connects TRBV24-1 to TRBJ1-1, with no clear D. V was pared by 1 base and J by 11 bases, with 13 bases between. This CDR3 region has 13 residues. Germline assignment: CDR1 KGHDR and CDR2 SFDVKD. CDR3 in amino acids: CATSDFEGRNAFF. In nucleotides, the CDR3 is TGTGCCACCAGTGATTTTGAGGGAAGGAATGCTTTCTTT.

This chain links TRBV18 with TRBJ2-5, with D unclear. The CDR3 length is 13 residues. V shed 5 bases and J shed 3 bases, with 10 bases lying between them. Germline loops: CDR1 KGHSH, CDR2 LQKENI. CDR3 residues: CASSESVEETQYF. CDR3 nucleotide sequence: TGTGCCAGCTCAGAATCGGTAGAAGAGACCCAGTACTTC.

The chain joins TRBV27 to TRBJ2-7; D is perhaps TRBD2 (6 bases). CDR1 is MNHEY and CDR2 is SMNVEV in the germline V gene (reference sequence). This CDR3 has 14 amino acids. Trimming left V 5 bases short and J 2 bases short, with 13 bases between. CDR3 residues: CASSPGLFPYEQYF. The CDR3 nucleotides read TGTGCCAGCAGTCCGGGACTGTTTCCCTACGAGCAGTACTTC.

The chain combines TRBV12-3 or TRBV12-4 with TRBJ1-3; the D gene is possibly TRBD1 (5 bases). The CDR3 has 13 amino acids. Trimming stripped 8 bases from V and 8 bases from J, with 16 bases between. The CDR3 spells CASRKGRVDTIYF. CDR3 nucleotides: TGTGCCAGCCGCAAGGGCAGGGTAGACACCATATATTTT.

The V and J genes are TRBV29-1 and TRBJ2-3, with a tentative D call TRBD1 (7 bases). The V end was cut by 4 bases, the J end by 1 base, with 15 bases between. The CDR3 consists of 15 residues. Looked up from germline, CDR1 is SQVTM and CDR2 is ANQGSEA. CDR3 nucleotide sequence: TGCAGCGTTGTCGGAGGGCAGGGGGGCACAGATACGCAGTATTTT. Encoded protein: CSVVGGQGGTDTQYF.

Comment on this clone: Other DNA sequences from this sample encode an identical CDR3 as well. The CDR3 is CASSQLYGYTF. The CDR3 bases are TGTGCCAGCAGCCAACTGTATGGCTACACCTTC. The rearrangement joins TRBV3-1 (or the pseudogene TRBV3-2) to TRBJ1-2; no definite D call. V lost 2 bases and J 5 bases, leaving 3 bases between the germline ends. This CDR3 is 11 amino acids long. The V gene's germline CDR1 is LGHDT and CDR2 YNNKEL (reference sequence).

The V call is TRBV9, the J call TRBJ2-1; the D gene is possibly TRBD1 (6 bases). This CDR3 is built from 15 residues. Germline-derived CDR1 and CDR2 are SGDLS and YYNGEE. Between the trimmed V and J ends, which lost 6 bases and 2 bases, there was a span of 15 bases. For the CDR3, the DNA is TGTGCCAGCACCACAACAGGGAGAACCTACAATGAGCAGTTCTTC. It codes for CASTTTGRTYNEQFF.

The CDR3 DNA sequence: TGTGCCAGTAGTTACACCCTTCAAAATCAGCCCCAGCATTTT. Amino acids: CASSYTLQNQPQHF. This chain connects TRBV19 to TRBJ1-5; D call uncertain. V shed 5 bases and J shed 4 bases, with 12 bases lying between them. Germline CDR1 and CDR2: LNHDA and SQIVND (reference sequence). The CDR3 is 14 amino acids.

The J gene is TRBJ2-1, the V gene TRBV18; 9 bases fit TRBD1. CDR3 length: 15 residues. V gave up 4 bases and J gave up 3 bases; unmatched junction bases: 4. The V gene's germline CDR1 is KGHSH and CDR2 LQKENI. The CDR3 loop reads CASSRSGQGYNEQFF. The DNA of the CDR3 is TGTGCCAGCTCACGATCGGGACAGGGCTACAATGAGCAGTTCTTC.

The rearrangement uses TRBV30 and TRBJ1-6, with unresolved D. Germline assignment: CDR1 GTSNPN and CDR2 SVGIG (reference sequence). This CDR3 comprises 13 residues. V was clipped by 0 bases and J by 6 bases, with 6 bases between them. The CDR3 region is CAWSVLPNSPLHF. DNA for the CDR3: TGTGCCTGGAGTGTGCTACCTAATTCACCCCTCCACTTT.

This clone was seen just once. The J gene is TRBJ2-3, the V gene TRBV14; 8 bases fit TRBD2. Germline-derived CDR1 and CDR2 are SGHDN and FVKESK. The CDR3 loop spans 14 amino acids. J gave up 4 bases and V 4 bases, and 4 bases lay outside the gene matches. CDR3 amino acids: CASSRSGTPDTQYF. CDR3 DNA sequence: TGTGCCAGCAGCCGTAGCGGGACCCCAGATACGCAGTATTTT.

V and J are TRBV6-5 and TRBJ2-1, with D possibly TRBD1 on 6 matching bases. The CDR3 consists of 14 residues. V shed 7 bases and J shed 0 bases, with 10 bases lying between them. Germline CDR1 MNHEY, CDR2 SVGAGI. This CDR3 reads CASTDRSSYNEQFF. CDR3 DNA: TGTGCCAGCACGGACAGAAGCTCCTACAATGAGCAGTTCTTC.